This TCR beta chain was sequenced for a study of tissue T cells after allogeneic stem cell transplantation. General study points: Within patients, tissue anatomy strongly shaped TCR repertoire composition.

Germline V gives CDR1 MSHET, CDR2 SYDVDS. The CDR3 spans 12 residues. V was cut by 5 bases and J by 4 bases, with 7 bases left in between. Documented time point: mouse harvest day 7 after allogeneic transplant. The graft held 10^6 splenic CD5+ T cells and 10^7 T-cell-depleted bone marrow cells. Generated by immunoSEQ multiplex PCR, the TCRdb table keeps only in-frame clones and is missing some. The table includes over 8,500 clones, around 40% detected once. As concerns this clone: No antigen is known for it. The genes and germline here are from mouse. The read ends 1 residue early relative to the CDR3; the germline J gene fills the gap.

The specimen was skin. This receptor was identified in a female BALB/c mouse given C57BL/6 T cells with graft-versus-host disease after an allogeneic hematopoietic cell transplant. This sequence joins TRBV29 and TRBJ2-5, with a tentative D call TRBD1 (6 bases). CDR3 DNA (partial): TGTGCTAGCAGTGGGACAAAAGACACCCAGTAC. Translation gives CASSGTKDTQY. The full CDR3 protein reads CASSGTKDTQYF.